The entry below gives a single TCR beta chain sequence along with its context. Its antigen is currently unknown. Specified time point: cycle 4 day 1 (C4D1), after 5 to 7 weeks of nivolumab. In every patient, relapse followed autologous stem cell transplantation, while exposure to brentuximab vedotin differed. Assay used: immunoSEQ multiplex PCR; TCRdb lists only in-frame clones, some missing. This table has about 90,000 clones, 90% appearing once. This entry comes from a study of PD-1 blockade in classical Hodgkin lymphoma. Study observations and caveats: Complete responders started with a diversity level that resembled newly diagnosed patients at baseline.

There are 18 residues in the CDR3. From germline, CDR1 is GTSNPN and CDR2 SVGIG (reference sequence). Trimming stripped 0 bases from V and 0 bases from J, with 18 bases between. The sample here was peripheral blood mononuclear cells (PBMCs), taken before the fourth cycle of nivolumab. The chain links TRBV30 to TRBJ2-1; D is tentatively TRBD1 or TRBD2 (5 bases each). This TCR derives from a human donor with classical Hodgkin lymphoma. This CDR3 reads CAWSVVPGQALSYNEQFF. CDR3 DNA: TGTGCCTGGAGTGTAGTACCGGGGCAGGCGCTCTCCTACAATGAGCAGTTCTTC.